Listed here are 27 T cell receptor beta chains from one sample, sequenced in a study of blood T cells in healthy people across ages. Primed by a sample-barcoded 5' primer and a J-beta primer mix, a second PCR proceeded for 7 to 11 cycles. MiXCR was run by TCRdb on the 5' RACE reads, yielding one entry per CDR3 protein. Here the sample spans about 730,000 distinct CDR3 sequences, roughly 47% being singletons. Sequencing input: blood. These receptors originate from a woman aged 60-70 years in good health.

V and J are TRBV3-1 and TRBJ2-1; maybe TRBD2 (6 bases). Germline assignment: CDR1 LGHDT and CDR2 YNNKEL (reference sequence). The CDR3 runs to 17 residues. Trimming cost V 3 bases and J 1 base, with 16 bases left between them. CDR3 nucleotide sequence: TGTGCCAGCAGCCATGTCACGGGAGCCATTTCCTACAATGAGCAGTTCTTC. It specifies CASSHVTGAISYNEQFF.

The V gene is TRBV10-3, the J gene TRBJ2-5; 7 bases fit TRBD1. Unmatched junction bases numbered 10, after V lost 4 bases and J lost 5 bases. Germline lookup yields CDR1 ENHRY and CDR2 SYGVKD. The CDR3 covers 15 residues. CDR3 sequence reads: CAISGSTGAKETQYF. CDR3 coding DNA: TGTGCCATCAGTGGGTCTACAGGGGCGAAGGAGACCCAGTACTTC.

This clonotype was picked up a small number of times. CDR3 sequence reads: CSAFGLAGEVGETQYF. In DNA form, the CDR3 reads TGCAGTGCCTTCGGACTAGCGGGAGAAGTCGGAGAGACCCAGTACTTC. The V gene is TRBV20-1, the J gene TRBJ2-5, with 13 bases aligning to TRBD2. The CDR3 contains 16 residues. Germline V CDR1 and CDR2: DFQATT, SNEGSKA (reference sequence). The ends lost 6 bases at V and 4 bases at J; junction bases unmatched: 11.

This clonotype was observed once. A much larger clonotype is one base distant, so this may be a read error. V usage is TRBV5-1 and J usage is TRBJ2-1; D remains ambiguous. Looked up from germline, CDR1 is SGHRS and CDR2 is YFSETQ. The CDR3 has 11 residues. The CDR3, as DNA: TGCGCCAGCAACTTGACCGATGAGCAGTTCTTC. Its translation: CASNLTDEQFF.

The rearrangement joins TRBV5-6 to TRBJ1-5; D is undetermined. The CDR3 totals 17 residues. V was clipped by 1 base and J by 2 bases, with 16 bases between them. Per germline, CDR1 SGHDT and CDR2 YYEEEE. The CDR3 is CASSLLGDSMGNQPQHF. DNA of the CDR3: TGTGCCAGCAGCTTGCTTGGGGATTCGATGGGCAATCAGCCCCAGCATTTT.

This clonotype was seen a few times. The gene calls are TRBV20-1 and TRBJ1-2; D ambiguous. The germline gives CDR1 DFQATT, CDR2 SNEGSKA (reference sequence). The CDR3 covers 11 residues. V was shortened by 1 base and J by 6 bases, with 6 bases between the two germline ends. CDR3 nucleotides: TGCAGTGCTAGAGTGATCGATGGCTACACCTTC. Protein sequence: CSARVIDGYTF.

V usage is TRBV4-2 and J usage is TRBJ1-1; D gene ambiguous. The germline V gene has CDR1 LGHNA and CDR2 YNFKEQ. The V end was cut by 0 bases, the J end by 9 bases, with 17 bases between. The CDR3 has 15 amino acids. The CDR3 is CASSQDTSAGRKAFF. CDR3 nucleotide sequence: TGTGCCAGCAGCCAAGATACGTCGGCAGGCCGAAAAGCTTTCTTT.

This chain connects TRBV20-1 to TRBJ2-1, with D unresolved. The J call may be faulty, since TRBJ2-7 better matches the DNA end. Germline lookup yields CDR1 DFQATT and CDR2 SNEGSKA (reference sequence). The CDR3 runs to 13 residues. The CDR3 protein is CSAWQNSYNEQYF. The CDR3 coding sequence is TGCAGTGCGTGGCAAAACTCCTACAATGAGCAGTACTTC.

V and J are TRBV20-1 and TRBJ2-4; perhaps D is TRBD1 or TRBD2 (6 bases each). The DNA end lines up better with TRBJ2-5; the J call may be wrong. The CDR3 has 15 amino acids. CDR1 is DFQATT, CDR2 SNEGSKA, per germline (reference sequence). The CDR3 DNA follows: TGCAGTGCTCGGAAACTGGGGGGCGAGGAAGAGACCCAGTACTTC. Translation: CSARKLGGEEETQYF.

This clonotype has a count of ten or more. This chain connects TRBV7-3 to TRBJ2-3, with TRBD2 as a possible D gene (6 bases). The germline V gene encodes CDR1 SGHTA and CDR2 FQGTGA. The CDR3 is 15 amino acids. V was pared by 2 bases and J by 2 bases, with 11 bases between. The DNA of the CDR3 is TGTGCCAGCAGCTTACACGAGGGACTCACAGATACGCAGTATTTT. Its protein product is CASSLHEGLTDTQYF.

This clonotype occurred once. V usage is TRBV7-3 and J usage is TRBJ2-5, with 7 bases lining up with TRBD1. Germline V gene lookup returns CDR1 SGHTA and CDR2 FQGTGA. V shed 5 bases and J 9 bases; nucleotides not matched to a gene: 9. The CDR3 covers 13 residues. The CDR3 region has the DNA TGTGCCAGCAGCACCGGGACAGTCGAAGCCCAGTACTTC. This sequence encodes CASSTGTVEAQYF.

A few counts support this clonotype. The chain employs TRBV6-5 and TRBJ2-4; 7 positions match TRBD2. The CDR3 is 15 residues long. After removal of 2 bases from V and 4 bases from J, the junction contained 5 bases not matched to a gene. CDR1 is MNHEY, CDR2 SVGAGI, per germline. The CDR3 protein is CASSYQMGGKNIQYF. CDR3 coding DNA: TGTGCCAGCAGTTACCAGATGGGGGGGAAAAACATTCAGTACTTC.

This clonotype was counted a few times. The rearrangement uses TRBV12-3 or TRBV12-4 and TRBJ2-7, with D unclear. There are 13 residues in the CDR3. Trimming took 4 bases from V and 6 from J, leaving 13 bases between them. The DNA of the CDR3 is TGTGCCAGCAGTTCATTGATAACCGGCGAGCAGTACTTC. Its translation: CASSSLITGEQYF.

This clonotype was observed a few times. The chain links TRBV6-2 or TRBV6-3 to TRBJ2-5, with D possibly TRBD2 on 6 matching bases. This CDR3 region has 12 residues. CDR1 MNHEY and CDR2 SVGEGT come from the germline V gene. V dropped 4 bases and J dropped 7 bases, with 10 bases sitting between them. The CDR3 loop is CASSFLGGTQYF. For the CDR3, the DNA is TGTGCCAGCAGTTTTCTGGGGGGGACCCAGTACTTC.

This clonotype came up a few times. The chain employs TRBV10-3 and TRBJ1-2; no firm D call. The germline gives CDR1 ENHRY, CDR2 SYGVKD. V shed 5 bases and J shed 6 bases, with 10 bases lying between them. This CDR3 has 12 residues. Here the CDR3 DNA reads TGTGCCATCAGTACCGACACAGATGGCTACACCTTC. Its protein is CAISTDTDGYTF.

The rearrangement links TRBV7-2 to TRBJ1-4; D not certain. Germline V gives CDR1 SGHTA, CDR2 FQGNSA. Trimming removed 5 bases at V and 2 bases at J, with 12 bases between. This CDR3 is 15 amino acids long. CDR3 sequence: CASSLSLGTNEKLFF. The DNA for the CDR3 is TGTGCCAGCAGCCTTAGCTTGGGGACTAATGAAAAACTGTTTTTT.

This clonotype appeared many times. The rearrangement links TRBV7-2 to TRBJ2-2; no reliable D call. This CDR3 is 16 amino acids long. V was pared by 0 bases and J by 6 bases, with 14 bases between. CDR1 and CDR2 from the germline V gene are SGHTA and FQGNSA. The CDR3 sequence: CASSLAYSGASGELFF. DNA of the CDR3: TGTGCCAGCAGCTTAGCCTACTCAGGCGCTTCCGGGGAGCTGTTTTTT.

The chain combines TRBV4-1 with TRBJ2-5; 8 nucleotides agree with TRBD2. Germline CDR1 and CDR2: MGHRA and YSYEKL. With V trimmed by 4 bases and J by 3 bases, 16 bases remained unmatched. The CDR3 is 18 amino acids. CDR3 loop: CASSPHGGAANVEETQYF. The DNA for the CDR3 is TGCGCCAGCAGCCCTCACGGGGGGGCGGCGAATGTGGAAGAGACCCAGTACTTC.

This clonotype was seen many times. The chain joins TRBV10-3 to TRBJ2-3, with 11 bases aligning to TRBD2. This CDR3 spans 15 amino acids. J gave up 2 bases and V 10 bases, and 8 bases lay outside the gene matches. Germline loops: CDR1 ENHRY, CDR2 SYGVKD. The CDR3 DNA reads TGTGCCACCCGGCCTAGCGGGGGGACCACAGATACGCAGTATTTT. Protein product: CATRPSGGTTDTQYF.

In its sample, this clonotype was seen many times. The rearrangement links TRBV29-1 to TRBJ2-1; D not resolved. The CDR3 totals 14 residues. Looked up from germline, CDR1 is SQVTM and CDR2 is ANQGSEA. V gave up 3 bases and J gave up 4 bases, with 13 bases separating them. The DNA for the CDR3 is TGCAGCGTTGACATAACCGGGTTTTACAATGAGCAGTTCTTC. It encodes CSVDITGFYNEQFF.

This clonotype was observed a few times. This rearrangement joins TRBV5-1 to TRBJ1-5, with 9 nucleotides matching TRBD1. Germline CDR1 is SGHRS and CDR2 is YFSETQ. The CDR3 covers 14 residues. V lost 0 bases to trimming and J lost 7 bases; unmatched junction nucleotides: 2. The CDR3 loop reads CASSLEDRGQPQHF. For the CDR3, the DNA is TGCGCCAGCAGCTTGGAGGACAGGGGACAGCCCCAGCATTTT.

This chain joins TRBV7-6 and TRBJ2-1; D perhaps matches TRBD2 (6 bases). CDR1 and CDR2 from the germline V gene are SGHVS and FNYEAQ. V was trimmed by 9 bases and J by 2 bases, leaving 11 bases between them. CDR3 length: 13 residues. CDR3 amino acids: CASGGTPYNEQFF. As DNA, the CDR3 is TGTGCCAGTGGGGGGACTCCCTACAATGAGCAGTTCTTC.

This clonotype showed up just a few times. The rearrangement links TRBV5-1 to TRBJ2-1, with 11 positions matching TRBD2. J was trimmed by 5 bases and V by 6 bases; bases with no gene match: 10. The CDR3 runs 16 residues. Germline-derived CDR1 and CDR2 are SGHRS and YFSETQ. The CDR3 coding sequence is TGCGCCAGCATCGAATTAGCGGGAGGGCCTAACAATGAGCAGTTCTTC. Translation: CASIELAGGPNNEQFF.

The chain recombines TRBV19 with TRBJ1-5; D is unclear. CDR1 and CDR2 (germline): LNHDA, SQIVND (reference sequence). Trimming cost V 5 bases and J 0 bases, with 5 bases left between them. The CDR3 is 13 amino acids. The CDR3 DNA reads TGTGCCAGTAGTCAGCATAGCAATCAGCCCCAGCATTTT. This codes for CASSQHSNQPQHF.

On this clonotype itself: This may be a read error, as it is one base from a much larger clone. V is TRBV4-2 and J is TRBJ2-1, with a weak D call TRBD1 (6 bases). Germline V lookup: CDR1 LGHNA, CDR2 YNFKEQ. This CDR3 comprises 15 residues. CDR3: CTSSHSGTIYNEQFF. The CDR3 bases are TGTACCAGCAGCCATTCCGGGACAATCTACAATGAGCAGTTCTTC.

The chain couples TRBV4-3 to TRBJ2-2; 10 bases map to TRBD2. There are 15 residues in the CDR3. Per germline, CDR1 LGHNA and CDR2 YSLEER. The junction had 1 base not matched to a gene; V was cut back by 0 bases and J by 6 bases. CDR3 in DNA: TGCGCCAGCAGCCAAGATCTAGCGGGAGCCGGGGAGCTGTTTTTT. As protein: CASSQDLAGAGELFF.

The rearrangement links TRBV14 to TRBJ2-1; D is unresolved. The CDR3 length is 13 residues. The ends were cut back, 0 bases at V and 6 bases at J, with 6 bases in the middle. CDR1 SGHDN and CDR2 FVKESK come from the germline V gene. Here the CDR3 DNA reads TGTGCCAGCAGCCAAGACTACCCCAATGAGCAGTTCTTC. This translates into CASSQDYPNEQFF. Complete variable domain (other parts from reference TRBV14 and TRBJ2-1): EAGVTQFPSHSVIEKGQTVTLRCDPISGHDNLYWYRRVMGKEIKFLLHFVKESKQDESGMPNNRFLAERTGGTYSTLKVQPAELEDSGVYFCASSQDYPNEQFFGPGTRLTVL.